The rows below give T cell receptor beta chains drawn from one sample of a study of patients and donors after allogeneic stem cell transplantation. TCRdb reprocessed the RT-PCR reads via MiXCR and lists one record per CDR3 protein. The sample has approximately 430,000 distinct CDR3 sequences; 16% are singletons. Sequenced sample: blood, either unsorted or a sorted T cell fraction (not recorded which). The receptors were sampled from a human donor who was either an allogeneic HSCT recipient or a stem cell or donor lymphocyte infusion donor (not recorded which). It is not recorded whose cells these are; they may come from a transplant donor. Each CDR3 is given with its conserved first and last residue. The D gene is left open where the match is weak. Only part of the rows carry a size: once, few, many, or a class if the clone is expanded.

TRBV12-3/TRBV12-4	NA	TRBJ2-1	many	CASSSIGGVYYNEQFF	TGTGCCAGCAGTTCCATCGGGGGAGTCTACTACAATGAGCAGTTCTTC
TRBV20-1	NA	TRBJ1-2	few	CSAQRGLTGDYGYTF	TGCAGTGCTCAGAGGGGCTTAACCGGGGACTATGGCTACACCTTC
TRBV24-1	NA	TRBJ2-2	NA	CATSAGELAVGELFF	TGTGCCACCAGTGCGGGGGAACTAGCTGTCGGGGAGCTGTTTTTT
TRBV4-1	NA	TRBJ1-5	few	CASSQDWGSLNQPQHF	TGCGCCAGCAGCCAAGATTGGGGTTCCCTAAATCAGCCCCAGCATTTT
TRBV7-2	TRBD1	TRBJ2-7	few	CASELQGANTYEQYF	TGTGCCAGCGAACTACAGGGGGCGAATACTTACGAGCAGTACTTC
TRBV5-1	TRBD1	TRBJ2-4	few	CASSLQGSRNIQYF	TGCGCCAGCAGCTTACAGGGGAGTAGAAACATTCAGTACTTC
TRBV20-1	NA	TRBJ2-5	NA	CSASNLGGKLETQYF	TGCAGTGCTAGCAACTTAGGAGGGAAATTGGAGACCCAGTACTTC
TRBV4-3	NA	TRBJ2-4	few	CASSQGTGRILAKNIQYF	TGCGCCAGCAGCCAAGGCACAGGGCGCATACTAGCCAAAAACATTCAGTACTTC
TRBV7-6	NA	TRBJ2-2	NA	CASSPNSNTGELFF	TGTGCCAGCAGCCCGAACAGTAACACCGGGGAGCTGTTTTTT
TRBV12-3/TRBV12-4	NA	TRBJ1-2	many	CASSFLRLPGGYTF	TGTGCCAGCAGTTTTCTCAGGCTCCCCGGGGGCTACACCTTC
TRBV12-3/TRBV12-4	NA	TRBJ2-7	many	CASSLAPSSSYEQYF	TGTGCCAGCAGTTTGGCACCGTCGAGCTCCTACGAGCAGTACTTC
TRBV20-1	TRBD1	TRBJ2-5	NA	CSADRGLGETQYF	TGCAGTGCCGACAGGGGGCTTGGAGAGACCCAGTACTTC
TRBV12-3/TRBV12-4	NA	TRBJ1-5	many	CASSLASWATYSNQPQHF	TGTGCCAGCAGTTTAGCCAGTTGGGCAACGTATAGCAATCAGCCCCAGCATTTT
TRBV12-3/TRBV12-4	TRBD2	TRBJ2-3	NA	CASSALGGLAGVTDTQYF	TGTGCCAGTTCAGCTTTAGGGGGACTAGCGGGAGTAACAGATACGCAGTATTTT
TRBV11-1	NA	TRBJ1-1	NA	CASSHTQTEAFF	TGTGCCAGCAGCCACACACAGACTGAAGCTTTCTTT
TRBV5-1	NA	TRBJ2-3	few	CASSLVGAWDTQYF	TGCGCCAGCAGCTTGGTGGGGGCATGGGATACGCAGTATTTT
TRBV4-1	TRBD1	TRBJ2-5	NA	CASSQGTGAPGETQYF	TGCGCCAGCAGCCAAGGGACAGGGGCTCCGGGGGAGACCCAGTACTTC
TRBV18	NA	TRBJ1-2	NA	CASSPQEGHNGYGYTF	TGTGCCAGCTCACCTCAAGAGGGACACAACGGCTATGGCTACACCTTC
TRBV5-5	TRBD2	TRBJ2-1	many	CASSFLAGFGYNEQFF	TGTGCCAGCAGCTTTCTAGCGGGATTCGGGTACAATGAGCAGTTCTTC
TRBV12-3/TRBV12-4	NA	TRBJ1-3	NA	CASSLARDHPGYGTIYF	TGTGCCAGCAGTTTAGCAAGAGACCACCCTGGCTACGGCACCATATATTTT
TRBV20-1	NA	TRBJ2-5	NA	CSARREVQETQYF	TGCAGTGCTAGGAGGGAGGTCCAAGAGACCCAGTACTTC
TRBV12-3/TRBV12-4	NA	TRBJ2-7	few	CASSFRDGRKEQYF	TGTGCCAGCAGTTTCAGGGACGGCCGTAAAGAGCAGTACTTC
TRBV9	NA	TRBJ1-2	NA	CASSPRGLNYGYTF	TGTGCCAGCAGCCCCAGAGGACTGAACTATGGCTACACCTTC
TRBV6-1	TRBD1	TRBJ2-5	few	CASSPPGQAGRRKTQYF	TGTGCCAGCAGTCCCCCAGGACAGGCCGGGCGTAGGAAGACCCAGTACTTC
TRBV11-1	NA	TRBJ2-1	few	CASSLVWQGRDEQFF	TGTGCCAGCAGCTTAGTGTGGCAGGGTAGGGATGAGCAGTTCTTC
TRBV6-2/TRBV6-3	NA	TRBJ1-1	few	CASSYSKVTEAFF	TGTGCCAGCAGTTACTCGAAAGTCACTGAAGCTTTCTTT
TRBV25-1	NA	TRBJ1-1	NA	CASSGGQGRAFF	TGTGCCAGCAGTGGGGGCCAGGGTAGAGCTTTCTTT
TRBV12-3/TRBV12-4	TRBD2	TRBJ2-2	NA	CASSLLGGSPTGELFF	TGTGCCAGCAGTTTACTCGGCGGGAGCCCCACCGGGGAGCTGTTTTTT
TRBV4-3	NA	TRBJ2-3	few	CASSQDSSPPTTQYF	TGCGCCAGCAGCCAAGATAGCTCACCCCCCACGACGCAGTATTTT
TRBV12-3/TRBV12-4	NA	TRBJ1-5	many	CASSLAGGFGNQPQHF	TGTGCCAGCAGTTTAGCTGGAGGGTTTGGCAATCAGCCCCAGCATTTT
TRBV20-1	TRBD1	TRBJ1-5	NA	CSAAMEGGTSQPQHF	TGCAGTGCCGCGATGGAAGGGGGCACCAGTCAGCCCCAGCATTTT
TRBV19	NA	TRBJ2-1	NA	CASGGYNEQFF	TGTGCCAGTGGGGGGTACAATGAGCAGTTCTTC
TRBV5-1	NA	TRBJ1-4	NA	CASNRDLGEKLFF	TGCGCCAGCAACAGGGATTTGGGTGAAAAACTGTTTTTT
TRBV20-1	TRBD2	TRBJ2-5	many	CSAKAGGRETQYF	TGCAGTGCAAAAGCGGGGGGAAGAGAGACCCAGTACTTC
TRBV24-1	NA	TRBJ1-6	NA	CATRGGYNSPLHF	TGTGCCACCCGGGGGGGGTATAATTCACCCCTCCACTTT
TRBV2	NA	TRBJ1-4	NA	CASSEILPTGRARLLFF	TGTGCCAGCAGTGAAATTCTGCCCACCGGGAGAGCTCGCCTCCTGTTTTTT
TRBV12-3/TRBV12-4	TRBD2	TRBJ2-1	few	CASSFWTSGSTNEQFF	TGTGCCAGCAGTTTCTGGACTAGCGGATCGACCAATGAGCAGTTCTTC
TRBV20-1	TRBD1	TRBJ2-1	many	CSARDRAGQDFYNEQFF	TGCAGTGCTAGAGATAGGGCGGGACAGGATTTTTACAATGAGCAGTTCTTC
TRBV7-2	NA	TRBJ1-3	few	CASSLSGSAPGNTIYF	TGTGCCAGCAGCTTATCTGGGTCCGCTCCTGGAAACACCATATATTTT
TRBV5-5	NA	TRBJ1-1	many	CASSSIPNTEAFF	TGTGCCAGCAGCTCCATTCCCAACACTGAAGCTTTCTTT
TRBV10-3	NA	TRBJ2-2	few	CAIREQGTKNTGELFF	TGTGCCATCAGAGAACAGGGCACCAAGAACACCGGGGAGCTGTTTTTT
TRBV29-1	TRBD1	TRBJ2-1	few	CSGGQNNYNEQFF	TGCAGCGGGGGACAGAATAACTACAATGAGCAGTTCTTC
TRBV20-1	NA	TRBJ1-5	few	CSASRDASNQPQHF	TGCAGTGCTAGCCGGGACGCTAGCAATCAGCCCCAGCATTTT
TRBV30	TRBD1	TRBJ1-5	NA	CAWSRDRAQPQHF	TGTGCCTGGAGCCGGGACAGGGCTCAGCCCCAGCATTTT
TRBV5-1	NA	TRBJ2-5	NA	CASSLKQPYQETQYF	TGCGCCAGCAGCTTGAAACAGCCGTACCAAGAGACCCAGTACTTC